The 18 T cell receptor beta chains presented below share a single source sample, sequenced in a study of Graves' ophthalmopathy and Graves' hyperthyroidism. As the template, RNA transcripts were used to amplify TCR beta CDR3 regions. After a first-round RT-PCR with HTBI primers, a second-round multiplex PCR was run. TCRdb re-derived calls from the multiplex PCR reads in MiXCR, one entry per CDR3 protein. The sample holds about 1.2 million distinct CDR3 sequences; roughly two fifths are singletons and the top ten take approximately 12%. Source material: peripheral blood or thyroid tissue (not recorded which). These TCRs come from an adult man with Graves' hyperthyroidism.

This chain joins TRBV29-1 and TRBJ1-4; D uncertain. The germline V gene has CDR1 SQVTM and CDR2 ANQGSEA. V was pared by 5 bases and J by 6 bases, with 13 bases between. This CDR3 spans 13 amino acids. The CDR3 is CSVMRPEDEKLFF. The CDR3, as DNA: TGCAGCGTTATGAGGCCCGAAGATGAAAAACTGTTTTTT.

This clonotype was counted only a few times. The CDR3 coding sequence is TGTGCCAGCAGCCAAGCGGGGTTCTACGAGCAGTACTTC. It translates to CASSQAGFYEQYF. The chain is built from TRBV4-2 and TRBJ2-7; D perhaps matches TRBD2 (5 bases). Trimming shortened V by 1 base and J by 3 bases, and 7 bases separated the two germline ends. The CDR3 sequence is 13 residues long. Per the germline V gene, CDR1 is LGHNA and CDR2 is YNFKEQ.

J is TRBJ1-4 and V is TRBV13, with 9 nucleotides matching TRBD1. Germline CDR1 and CDR2: PRHDT and FYEKMQ (reference sequence). The V and J ends lost 5 bases and 7 bases, in that order; junction bases with no gene match: 8. The CDR3 has 15 amino acids. CDR3 nucleotide sequence: TGTGCCAGCAGCCAGGGACAGGGAAGTGTTGAAAAACTGTTTTTT. This translates into CASSQGQGSVEKLFF.

The rearrangement joins TRBV29-1 to TRBJ2-2; D remains ambiguous. Germline V gives CDR1 SQVTM, CDR2 ANQGSEA. This CDR3 is 11 amino acids long. V lost 7 bases, J lost 9 bases, and 12 bases lay in between. CDR3 protein: CSGMILRELFF. The CDR3 region has the DNA TGCAGCGGGATGATTCTACGGGAGCTGTTTTTT.

This clonotype was counted a single time. This may arise from a read error, as a much more abundant clone is one base away. This rearrangement joins TRBV7-9 to TRBJ2-2; D unclear. Germline V gene data show CDR1 as SEHNR and CDR2 as FQNEAQ (reference sequence). The CDR3 runs 15 residues. DNA of the CDR3: TGTGCCAACAGCTTGTGGGGTAGTCAAACCGGGGAGCTGTTTTTT. Translated, it gives CANSLWGSQTGELFF.

As concerns this clonotype: With a much larger clone just one base away, this may be a read error. This chain uses TRBV7-2 with TRBJ1-2; TRBD1 matches 7 bases. This CDR3 is built from 15 residues. Germline values: CDR1 SGHTA, CDR2 FQGNSA. The CDR3 nucleotides are TGTGCCGGCAGCTTAACAGGCAGGGGGGTGGCTGGCTACACCTTC. Residues: CAGSLTGRGVAGYTF.

This chain links TRBV7-2 with TRBJ2-5; D is undetermined. In germline, CDR1 is SGHTA, CDR2 FQGNSA. CDR3 length equals 16 residues. The V gene lost 5 bases and the J gene lost 4 bases, with 20 bases spanning the gap. CDR3 sequence (DNA): TGTGCCAGCAGCCTTCGGGCCGCCCGGCTTATAGAGACCCAGTACTTC. Translated, it gives CASSLRAARLIETQYF.

In regard to this clonotype: Its ends do not fully match the called genes, so a read error is possible. The chain recombines TRBV25-1 with TRBJ2-3; D gene unclear. The CDR3 covers 13 residues. CDR1 is MGHDK, CDR2 SYGVNS, per germline. CDR3 amino acids: CTSSGIGRDTQYF. The CDR3 DNA reads as TGTACCAGCAGTGGGATAGGGCGCGATACGCAGTATTTT.

This clonotype was detected many times. This chain connects TRBV10-3 to TRBJ1-3, with TRBD1 matching over 7 bases. The germline gives CDR1 ENHRY, CDR2 SYGVKD. The CDR3 has 15 residues. The V and J ends lost 7 bases and 7 bases, in that order; junction bases with no gene match: 13. The CDR3 loop reads CAIMADRHIGNTIYF. In DNA, the CDR3 is TGTGCCATCATGGCGGACAGGCACATCGGGAACACCATATATTTT.

The table lists this clonotype with many counts. The chain employs TRBV7-2 and TRBJ1-1; no definite D call. The CDR3 consists of 14 residues. Trimming shortened V by 4 bases and J by 5 bases, and 14 bases separated the two germline ends. CDR1 and CDR2 from the germline V gene are SGHTA and FQGNSA. The chain's CDR3 is CASSWRSEGTEAFF. DNA of the CDR3: TGTGCCAGCAGCTGGAGGAGTGAGGGAACTGAAGCTTTCTTT.

This clonotype was recorded many times. The V and J genes are TRBV12-3 or TRBV12-4 and TRBJ1-2, with unresolved D. This CDR3 is 12 amino acids long. Deletions cut 6 bases from V and 4 bases from J, with 9 bases between. The CDR3 DNA reads as TGTGCCAGCAGCCTCGAGTTCTATGGCTACACCTTC. It is translated as CASSLEFYGYTF.

This clonotype turned up a few times. Given a much more abundant clone one base away, this may be a read error. The chain is built from TRBV11-2 and TRBJ2-7, with D uncertain. CDR3 length equals 13 residues. Trimming shortened V by 5 bases and J by 5 bases, and 13 bases separated the two germline ends. Germline CDR1 reads SGHAT; CDR2 reads FQNNGV. CDR3 nucleotide sequence: TGTGCCAGCAGCGGAATGGGATCCGACGAGCAGTACTTC. This codes for CASSGMGSDEQYF.

In this sample, this clonotype turned up many times. The chain carries TRBV10-3 and TRBJ2-2; 16 nucleotides align to TRBD2. From germline, CDR1 is ENHRY and CDR2 SYGVKD. The CDR3 is 16 amino acids. Unmatched junction bases numbered 5, after V lost 9 bases and J lost 4 bases. The CDR3 DNA reads TGTGCCATTGGGACTAGCGGGGGGGCCGGCACCGGGGAGCTGTTTTTT. It encodes CAIGTSGGAGTGELFF.

V usage is TRBV10-3 and J usage is TRBJ2-6; weak D call: TRBD1 (6 bases). The CDR3 sequence is 17 residues long. Germline V CDR1 and CDR2: ENHRY, SYGVKD. The ends were cut back, 2 bases at V and 2 bases at J, with 13 bases in the middle. CDR3: CAISELSGVPGANVLTF. In nucleotides, the CDR3 is TGTGCCATCAGTGAGCTGTCAGGGGTCCCTGGGGCCAACGTCCTGACTTTC.

As regards this clonotype: The conserved phenylalanine or tryptophan is not found at the CDR3 terminus, so this likely reflects a read error. Written as DNA, the CDR3 is TGTGCCAGCAGCGCCCGGACAGGGGACCTCTATGGCTACACCTGC. Amino acids: CASSARTGDLYGYTC. The V gene is TRBV9, the J gene TRBJ1-2; 9 positions agree with TRBD1. CDR1 and CDR2 (germline): SGDLS, YYNGEE. The CDR3 loop spans 15 amino acids. Losses at the gene ends were 3 bases for V and 4 bases for J; bases not matched to a gene: 7.

This clonotype appeared a few times. The chain combines TRBV7-8 with TRBJ2-2, with 7 nucleotides matching TRBD2. The CDR3 length is 17 residues. CDR1 and CDR2 from the germline V gene are SGHVS and FQNEAQ. The V and J ends lost 0 bases and 6 bases, in that order; junction bases with no gene match: 10. The CDR3 region has the DNA TGTGCCAGCAGCTTAGCGGGGAAGGGGAGGGCAGCCGGGGAGCTGTTTTTT. Translated, it gives CASSLAGKGRAAGELFF. The complete variable domain, with remaining parts taken from reference TRBV7-8 and TRBJ2-2, reads GAGVSQSPRYKVAKRGQDVALRCDPISGHVSLFWYQQALGQGPEFLTYFQNEAQLDKSGLPSDRFFAERPEGSVSTLKIQRTQQEDSAVYLCASSLAGKGRAAGELFFGEGSRLTVL.

This clonotype has a count of ten or more. The V call is TRBV11-2, the J call TRBJ1-2; D may be TRBD1 (5 bases). The V end was cut by 6 bases, the J end by 8 bases, with 22 bases between. CDR3 size: 15 residues. Germline V CDR1 and CDR2: SGHAT, FQNNGV. This chain's CDR3 is CASRHRTGGYGGYTF. The CDR3 nucleotides read TGTGCCAGCAGGCATCGGACCGGGGGATATGGGGGCTACACCTTC.

The chain joins TRBV10-2 to TRBJ2-7; TRBD2 aligns across 10 bases. Per germline, CDR1 WSHSY and CDR2 SAAADI. V lost 6 bases, J lost 5 bases, and 7 bases stayed unmatched. This CDR3 region has 14 residues. The CDR3 nucleotides are TGCGCCAGCAGGAAGCGGGAGGGCAGTGACGAGCAGTACTTC. Protein: CASRKREGSDEQYF.